The entry that follows covers one TCR beta chain sequence. Under the authors' procedure: Amplifying reference gene primers gave estimates of nucleated cell counts. Here immunoSEQ multiplex PCR was the method, and the copy in TCRdb shows in-frame clones only, minus some. D and trimming come from the DNA, and the V and J calls and clone size come from that table. The table records about 270,000 clones, 88% of them present only once. The record originates from a study of blood T cell repertoires in COVID-19. Across the study: From T cells, B-cell-depleted T cells, or PBMCs came the material, which was cDNA or gDNA.

J lost 5 bases, V lost 5 bases, and 7 bases had no gene match. The germline CDR1 and CDR2 sequences are SEHNR and FQNEAQ (reference sequence). There are 14 residues in the CDR3. This clonotype originated in a woman between 55 and 75 years old in a cohort exposed to, infected with or recovered from COVID-19 (not recorded which). This chain links TRBV7-9 with TRBJ2-7; 9 positions match TRBD2. Sequencing used PBMCs or T cells enriched from blood (not recorded which). The CDR3, as DNA: TGTGCCAGCAGCCGCGGGACTAGCTTCCACGAGCAGTACTTC. This sequence encodes CASSRGTSFHEQYF.